What follows are 13 T cell receptor beta chains derived from one specimen sequenced in a study of shared clonotypes between healthy human individuals. The naive CD8 fraction comprised CD45RO-negative cells positively selected for CCR7 and excluded terminally differentiated effector memory CD45RA+ cells. Profiled with immunoSEQ multiplex PCR; TCRdb holds only in-frame clones, not every one. The data contain roughly 600,000 clones, about 98% of them seen just once; the ten biggest clones take up 0.3%. The sequencing input was naive CD8+ T cells sorted from blood. The receptors derive from a man in his thirties or forties in good health.

The chain uses TRBV25-1 and TRBJ2-5, with TRBD1 matching over 8 bases. CDR1 is MGHDK and CDR2 is SYGVNS in the germline V gene. Trimming took 2 bases from V and 5 from J; bases not matched to a gene: 7. There are 15 residues in the CDR3. CDR3 loop: CASSEPSGGGETQYF. CDR3 sequence (DNA): TGTGCCAGCAGTGAACCTTCAGGGGGCGGGGAGACCCAGTACTTC.

The chain links TRBV9 to TRBJ2-7; TRBD2 might be the D (6 bases). Looked up from germline, CDR1 is SGDLS and CDR2 is YYNGEE. V was pared by 4 bases and J by 1 base, with 9 bases between. The CDR3 sequence is 13 residues long. The DNA for the CDR3 is TGTGCCAGCAGCTATAGCGGTTCCTACGAGCAGTACTTC. This encodes CASSYSGSYEQYF.

The gene calls are TRBV27 and TRBJ2-7, with D unclear. The germline gives CDR1 MNHEY, CDR2 SMNVEV (reference sequence). The CDR3 totals 12 residues. Trimming cost V 6 bases and J 2 bases, with 8 bases left between them. CDR3 sequence reads: CASSDHPYEQYF. CDR3 sequence (DNA): TGTGCCAGCAGCGACCATCCCTACGAGCAGTACTTC.

This clone was recorded only once. The chain has TRBV7-9 and TRBJ2-5; 10 bases map to TRBD2. CDR3 length: 17 residues. CDR1 and CDR2 from the germline V gene are SEHNR and FQNEAQ (reference sequence). Trimming took 2 bases from V and 4 from J; bases not matched to a gene: 10. The CDR3 sequence is CASSLKASGSAGETQYF. The CDR3 region has the DNA TGTGCCAGCAGCTTAAAGGCTAGCGGGAGCGCCGGAGAGACCCAGTACTTC.

On this clone: A single base separates this from a much larger clone, so it may be a read error. The chain is built from TRBV4-2 and TRBJ2-2; D is uncertain. Germline values: CDR1 LGHNA, CDR2 YNFKEQ. This CDR3 comprises 11 residues. V lost 4 bases to trimming and J lost 7 bases, with 4 bases between them. CDR3 DNA sequence: TGTGCCAGCAGCCCCGGCGGGGAGCTGTTTTTT. Its translation is CASSPGGELFF.

This clone has a single count. The gene calls are TRBV23-1 and TRBJ2-7; D is uncertain. TRBV23-1 is sorted into the ORF group, with uncertain function. The CDR3 totals 13 residues. Trimming pared 2 bases from V and 7 bases from J, leaving 12 bases between. The CDR3 loop is CASSQHPSREQYF. The CDR3 DNA reads TGCGCCAGCAGTCAACACCCTTCCCGGGAGCAGTACTTC.

V gene TRBV15 combines with J gene TRBJ2-7; tentatively, D is TRBD1 (7 bases). Germline V lookup: CDR1 LNHNV, CDR2 YYDKDF (reference sequence). Trimming stripped 0 bases from V and 7 bases from J, with 16 bases between. The CDR3 has 15 residues. CDR3 nucleotides: TGTGCCACCAGCAGAGATCTCGGGGGACAGTGGGAGCAGTACTTC. Encoded protein: CATSRDLGGQWEQYF. The variable domain in full, with the rest retrieved from reference TRBV15 and TRBJ2-7, is DAMVIQNPRYQVTQFGKPVTLSCSQTLNHNVMYWYQQKSSQAPKLLFHYYDKDFNNEADTPDNFQSRRPNTSFCFLDIRSPGLGDTAMYLCATSRDLGGQWEQYFGPGTRLTVT.

The chain couples TRBV5-6 to TRBJ2-5, with D maybe TRBD2 (5 bases). The ends were cut back, 4 bases at V and 5 bases at J, with 12 bases in the middle. The CDR3 runs to 13 residues. The V gene's germline CDR1 is SGHDT and CDR2 YYEEEE. DNA for the CDR3: TGTGCCAGCAGCCCCGCGGAGCGGGAGACCCAGTACTTC. Residues: CASSPAERETQYF.

The J gene is TRBJ2-2, the V gene TRBV18, with 8 bases that match TRBD1. Trimming took 8 bases from V and 4 from J; bases not matched to a gene: 6. CDR3 length: 14 residues. Germline CDR1 KGHSH, CDR2 LQKENI. CDR3 sequence: CASPGTGGTGELFF. The DNA of the CDR3 is TGTGCCAGCCCCGGGACAGGAGGCACCGGGGAGCTGTTTTTT.

Comment on this clone: In the same sample, other DNA sequences code for this CDR3. The chain combines TRBV5-4 with TRBJ2-6; no reliable D call. This CDR3 has 13 amino acids. Trimming shortened V by 5 bases and J by 0 bases, and 3 bases separated the two germline ends. Looked up from germline, CDR1 is SGHNT and CDR2 is YYREEE (reference sequence). The CDR3 loop is CASSFSGANVLTF. The DNA of the CDR3 is TGTGCCAGCAGTTTCTCTGGGGCCAACGTCCTGACTTTC.

V gene TRBV4-1 combines with J gene TRBJ2-2; TRBD2 matches at 13 bases. Trimming at V came to 0 bases and at J to 3 bases, leaving 4 bases not matched to a gene. CDR3 length equals 18 residues. Germline V gene data show CDR1 as MGHRA and CDR2 as YSYEKL. The chain's CDR3 is CASSQDSLAGGDTGELFF. CDR3 in DNA: TGCGCCAGCAGCCAAGATTCACTAGCGGGAGGGGACACCGGGGAGCTGTTTTTT.

For this clone: An end of the junction does not agree with germline; a read error may underlie this. The chain joins TRBV10-2 to TRBJ2-5; no definite D call. The CDR3 contains 13 residues. CDR1 is WSHSY, CDR2 SAAADI, per germline. The CDR3 DNA reads as TGCGCCAGCAGTGACCCGAACCAGGAGACCCAGTACTTC. Translated: CASSDPNQETQYF.

DNA of the CDR3: TGTGCCATCAGTGAGGCAACAGGGGCCGAGTATCAGCCCCAGCATTTT. Residues: CAISEATGAEYQPQHF. V usage is TRBV10-3 and J usage is TRBJ1-5, with 7 bases lining up with TRBD1. CDR3 size: 16 residues. Germline lookup yields CDR1 ENHRY and CDR2 SYGVKD. The trim removed 2 bases at V and 5 bases at J, leaving 9 bases unmatched.